Sequencing of this T cell receptor (beta chain) was carried out in a study of control samples from healthy donors and cancer patients. CDR3 size: 13 residues. Trimming took 8 bases from V and 3 from J, leaving 10 bases between them. Germline assignment: CDR1 MDHEN and CDR2 SYDVKM. Clones were read by immunoSEQ multiplex PCR, and TCRdb kept only the in-frame ones, dropping some. The table records some 120,000 clones, approximately 91% of them present only once. What was sequenced was blood. This TCR derives from a woman aged 18-29 years in good health. The V gene is TRBV28, the J gene TRBJ1-4; D might be TRBD1 (6 bases). This CDR3 is CASGGGANEKLFF. CDR3 in DNA: TGTGCCAGCGGAGGGGGGGCTAATGAAAAACTGTTTTTT.